These 29 T cell receptor beta chains were all obtained from the same sample, sequenced in a study of blood T cells in healthy people across ages. With a J-beta primer mix and a sample-barcoded 5' primer, a second PCR ran 7 to 11 cycles. TCRdb analysed the 5' RACE reads with MiXCR anew, one entry per CDR3 protein. Of hundreds of thousands of distinct CDR3 sequences listed, roughly 50% were seen once; the top ten hold around a third. The specimen sequenced was blood. The receptor set was obtained from a woman aged 55-70 years in good health.

In its sample, this clonotype was seen a few times. The genes are TRBV2 and TRBJ2-1, with TRBD2 identical over 8 bases. V shed 2 bases and J 0 bases; nucleotides not matched to a gene: 6. Germline assignment: CDR1 SNHLY and CDR2 FYNNEI. CDR3 length: 17 amino acids. The CDR3 region is CASSEQRGRRSYNEQFF. The CDR3 bases are TGTGCCAGCAGTGAACAGCGCGGGAGGCGCTCCTACAATGAGCAGTTCTTC.

This clonotype was observed a handful of times. The chain is built from TRBV2 and TRBJ2-7; TRBD1 matches at 7 bases. Germline CDR1 is SNHLY and CDR2 is FYNNEI. J gave up 4 bases and V 6 bases, and 15 bases lay outside the gene matches. This CDR3 has 16 residues. CDR3 DNA sequence: TGTGCCAGCAGCCCGGAAGCAACAGGGGATGGTTACGAGCAGTACTTC. Translated: CASSPEATGDGYEQYF.

The chain combines TRBV7-2 with TRBJ1-5, with D possibly matching TRBD1 (5 bases). Germline CDR1 is SGHTA and CDR2 is FQGNSA. Trimming stripped 1 base from V and 8 bases from J, with 9 bases between. The CDR3 sequence is 13 residues long. The CDR3 region has the DNA TGTGCCAGCAGCTTAGTTCGGGGGGAGCCCCAGCATTTT. Its translation: CASSLVRGEPQHF.

Only a few counts were recorded for this clonotype. The junction differs from germline at one of its ends, possibly a read error. The V call is TRBV7-7, the J call TRBJ2-1; TRBD1 is a possible D gene (5 bases). CDR3 length: 13 residues. Per the germline V gene, CDR1 is SSHAT and CDR2 is FNYEAQ (reference sequence). The CDR3 is CASSAQEYGEQFF. CDR3 in DNA: TGTGCTAGCAGCGCACAGGAGTACGGTGAGCAGTTCTTC.

The DNA for the CDR3 is TGTGCCAGCAGTGAGAGGGGAAGGGATCAGCCCCAGCATTTT. Translation: CASSERGRDQPQHF. The chain links TRBV2 to TRBJ1-5, with a weak D call TRBD1 (5 bases). The CDR3 length is 14 residues. Germline lookup yields CDR1 SNHLY and CDR2 FYNNEI. The V and J ends lost 3 bases and 5 bases respectively, with 11 bases between them.

This chain uses TRBV20-1 with TRBJ2-1; 10 nucleotides agree with TRBD2. CDR1 DFQATT and CDR2 SNEGSKA come from the germline V gene (reference sequence). This CDR3 comprises 20 residues. With V trimmed by 0 bases and J by 5 bases, 19 bases remained unmatched. The CDR3: CSARDLYGRAWTSGNNEQFF. CDR3 bases: TGCAGTGCTAGAGATCTCTATGGTAGGGCCTGGACTAGCGGTAACAATGAGCAGTTCTTC.

This chain connects TRBV20-1 to TRBJ1-5; 7 bases map to TRBD1. CDR3 length equals 13 residues. Per germline, CDR1 DFQATT and CDR2 SNEGSKA (reference sequence). Trimming took 5 bases from V and 5 from J; bases not matched to a gene: 6. The CDR3 coding sequence is TGCAGTGCTTCGACAGGGAATGATCAGCCCCAGCATTTT. Protein product: CSASTGNDQPQHF.

V and J are TRBV10-3 and TRBJ1-1, with D perhaps TRBD1 (5 bases). Trimming stripped 6 bases from V and 0 bases from J, with 8 bases between. Germline assignment: CDR1 ENHRY and CDR2 SYGVKD. This CDR3 is 13 amino acids long. This chain's CDR3 is CAIRQGMNTEAFF. In DNA, the CDR3 is TGTGCCATCAGGCAGGGCATGAACACTGAAGCTTTCTTT.

The chain links TRBV19 to TRBJ2-7, with D hard to call. V lost 9 bases and J lost 3, with 18 bases in between. Germline-derived CDR1 and CDR2 are LNHDA and SQIVND (reference sequence). CDR3 length equals 14 residues. Here the CDR3 DNA reads TGTGCCAGCCAGGACCGCCGAGGAGTCTACGAGCAGTACTTC. Translated: CASQDRRGVYEQYF. Full variable domain (rest looked up from reference TRBV19 and TRBJ2-7): DGGITQSPKYLFRKEGQNVTLSCEQNLNHDAMYWYRQDPGQGLRLIYYSQIVNDFQKGDIAEGYSVSREKKESFPLTVTSAQKNPTAFYLCASQDRRGVYEQYFGPGTRLTVT.

This clonotype was seen a handful of times. This chain connects TRBV6-5 to TRBJ2-7; 8 bases agree with TRBD1. The J call may be faulty, since TRBJ2-5 better matches the DNA end. The CDR3 is made up of 14 amino acids. Germline assignment: CDR1 MNHEY and CDR2 SVGAGI. This chain's CDR3 is CASTGGQGARTQYF. Here the CDR3 DNA reads TGTGCCAGCACCGGCGGGCAGGGGGCTAGGACCCAGTACTTC.

This clonotype was picked up a small number of times. The chain uses TRBV29-1 and TRBJ2-1; 7 nucleotides match TRBD2. The CDR3 is 16 amino acids. Germline V gene sequence: CDR1 SQVTM, CDR2 ANQGSEA. V was pared by 2 bases and J by 4 bases, with 11 bases of the junction left unmatched. The CDR3 coding sequence is TGCAGCGTTGAAATCAGTGGGAGGGGCGTTTACAATGAGCAGTTCTTC. This translates into CSVEISGRGVYNEQFF.

This clonotype was recorded a few times. The chain combines TRBV28 with TRBJ2-5; 8 positions agree with TRBD2. The DNA end lines up better with TRBJ2-7; the J call may be wrong. CDR1 is MDHEN, CDR2 SYDVKM, per germline. The CDR3 has 15 residues. In DNA, the CDR3 is TGTGCCAGCAGTTTTCCGGCGGGAGGATGGTACGAGCAGTACTTC. Amino acid sequence: CASSFPAGGWYEQYF.

The V call is TRBV28, the J call TRBJ1-5; 8 bases map to TRBD1. With V trimmed by 6 bases and J by 4 bases, 8 bases remained unmatched. Germline lookup yields CDR1 MDHEN and CDR2 SYDVKM. This CDR3 spans 15 amino acids. CDR3 amino acids: CASSAGQGLNQPQHF. The CDR3 coding sequence is TGTGCCAGCAGCGCTGGACAGGGCCTAAATCAGCCCCAGCATTTT. The full variable domain, its missing parts supplied by reference TRBV28 and TRBJ1-5, is DVKVTQSSRYLVKRTGEKVFLECVQDMDHENMFWYRQDPGLGLRLIYFSYDVKMKEKGDIPEGYSVSREKKERFSLILESASTNQTSMYLCASSAGQGLNQPQHFGDGTRLSIL.

This clonotype was counted a few times. This chain connects TRBV24-1 to TRBJ2-7; D is ambiguous. The J call may be mistaken, given a closer DNA end match to TRBJ2-5. The CDR3 is 13 amino acids. Germline V gene data show CDR1 as KGHDR and CDR2 as SFDVKD. CDR3 loop: CATSASLGETQYF. In nucleotides, the CDR3 is TGTGCCACCAGTGCTTCCCTCGGGGAGACCCAGTACTTC.

The gene calls are TRBV4-3 and TRBJ1-1, with D uncertain. V was shortened by 0 bases and J by 4 bases, with 12 bases between the two germline ends. The CDR3 spans 15 residues. CDR1 is LGHNA and CDR2 is YSLEER in the germline V gene. This CDR3 is CASSQEVGIGTEAFF. The CDR3 nucleotides are TGCGCCAGCAGCCAAGAAGTAGGGATTGGCACTGAAGCTTTCTTT.

The V call is TRBV20-1, the J call TRBJ2-1, with 7 bases lining up with TRBD2. The V and J ends lost 5 bases and 6 bases, in that order; junction bases with no gene match: 10. CDR3 length equals 14 residues. The germline V gene has CDR1 DFQATT and CDR2 SNEGSKA (reference sequence). The CDR3 coding sequence is TGCAGTGCTGACGGACTAGGGTTGGTCAATGAGCAGTTCTTC. It translates to CSADGLGLVNEQFF.

In this sample, this clonotype turned up a few times. V is TRBV10-3 and J is TRBJ2-5; tentative D call: TRBD2 (6 bases). V gave up 0 bases and J gave up 5 bases, with 19 bases separating them. Germline V gene lookup returns CDR1 ENHRY and CDR2 SYGVKD. The CDR3 contains 17 residues. The CDR3 is CAISESVYAGSGETQYF. The CDR3 region has the DNA TGTGCCATCAGTGAGTCCGTATACGCGGGTAGCGGCGAGACCCAGTACTTC.

The chain links TRBV5-1 to TRBJ2-3; 8 bases align to TRBD1. Germline CDR1 SGHRS, CDR2 YFSETQ. This CDR3 comprises 16 residues. The J segment lost 6 bases and the V segment lost 0 bases, leaving 9 bases of the junction unmatched. This chain's CDR3 is CASSLAGGRGQDTQYF. The CDR3 DNA follows: TGCGCCAGCAGCTTGGCCGGAGGCAGGGGGCAGGATACGCAGTATTTT.

Comments on this clonotype: The germline gene is not matched at one end of the junction; a read error may be the cause. The chain uses TRBV28 and TRBJ1-2; D not resolved. Germline V gives CDR1 MDHEN, CDR2 SYDVKM. This CDR3 contains 12 residues. The DNA of the CDR3 is TGTACCAGCAGTTCCGCTAACTATGGCTACACCTTC. This translates into CTSSSANYGYTF.

About this clonotype: One junction end does not reproduce the germline sequence, and a read error may be involved. The gene calls are TRBV20-1 and TRBJ2-7; TRBD2 aligns across 7 bases. The CDR3 consists of 13 residues. Germline V gives CDR1 DFQATT, CDR2 SNEGSKA (reference sequence). The CDR3 reads CSARDPGGYEQNF. Here the CDR3 DNA reads TGCAGTGCTAGAGACCCGGGGGGTTACGAGCAGAACTTC.

The chain is built from TRBV27 and TRBJ2-5; the match to TRBD1 covers 8 bases. The CDR3 runs 14 residues. The trim removed 5 bases at V and 7 bases at J, leaving 9 bases unmatched. Germline CDR1 is MNHEY and CDR2 is SMNVEV (reference sequence). In nucleotides, the CDR3 is TGTGCCAGCAGTAGATCGACAGGGGAAGGGACCCAGTACTTC. It yields the protein CASSRSTGEGTQYF.

This clonotype appeared a single time. This chain links TRBV18 with TRBJ2-3, with D perhaps matching TRBD1 or TRBD2 (6 bases each). The germline gives CDR1 KGHSH, CDR2 LQKENI. Deletions cut 4 bases from V and 6 bases from J, with 20 bases between. CDR3 length: 16 residues. CDR3 sequence: CASSRLPAGGADTQYF. CDR3 nucleotides: TGTGCCAGCTCACGACTCCCCGCCGGGGGCGCCGATACGCAGTATTTT.

Ten or more counts support this clonotype. V is TRBV3-1 and J is TRBJ1-2; unclear D gene. Germline V lookup: CDR1 LGHDT, CDR2 YNNKEL (reference sequence). CDR3 length equals 15 residues. V gave up 0 bases and J gave up 3 bases, with 11 bases separating them. In DNA, the CDR3 is TGTGCCAGCAGCCAAGAACTTTCGGGTTACTATGGCTACACCTTC. It translates to CASSQELSGYYGYTF.

The chain carries TRBV15 and TRBJ1-1; TRBD1 matches at 9 bases. After removal of 4 bases from V and 3 bases from J, the junction contained 15 bases not matched to a gene. The CDR3 runs to 18 residues. Looked up from germline, CDR1 is LNHNV and CDR2 is YYDKDF (reference sequence). The CDR3 protein is CATSTRPGQGELDTEAFF. Written as DNA, the CDR3 is TGTGCCACCAGCACACGCCCGGGACAGGGTGAGTTGGACACTGAAGCTTTCTTT. The whole variable domain, remainder taken from reference TRBV15 and TRBJ1-1, is DAMVIQNPRYQVTQFGKPVTLSCSQTLNHNVMYWYQQKSSQAPKLLFHYYDKDFNNEADTPDNFQSRRPNTSFCFLDIRSPGLGDTAMYLCATSTRPGQGELDTEAFFGQGTRLTVV.

This clonotype was detected many times. The rearrangement uses TRBV7-2 and TRBJ2-1, with 14 bases aligning to TRBD2. The CDR3 is made up of 16 amino acids. Trimming took 2 bases from V and 9 from J; bases not matched to a gene: 6. Germline loops: CDR1 SGHTA, CDR2 FQGNSA. CDR3 DNA sequence: TGTGCCAGCAGCTTACTAGGACTAGCGGGAGGAGGTGAGCAGTTCTTC. It yields the protein CASSLLGLAGGGEQFF.

J is TRBJ2-2 and V is TRBV3-1; D is unresolved. V was cut by 6 bases and J by 2 bases, with 10 bases left in between. Germline lookup yields CDR1 LGHDT and CDR2 YNNKEL (reference sequence). This CDR3 is 14 amino acids long. CDR3 in amino acids: CASSLGTNTGELFF. The CDR3 DNA sequence: TGTGCCAGCAGTTTAGGAACCAACACCGGGGAGCTGTTTTTT. Based on the CDR3 plus reference TRBV3-1 and TRBJ2-2, the full variable domain is DTAVSQTPKYLVTQMGNDKSIKCEQNLGHDTMYWYKQDSKKFLKIMFSYNNKELIINETVPNRFSPKSPDKAHLNLHINSLELGDSAVYFCASSLGTNTGELFFGEGSRLTVL.

The V gene is TRBV4-2, the J gene TRBJ1-2; 8 positions match TRBD1. In germline, CDR1 is LGHNA, CDR2 YNFKEQ. V trimming: 4 bases; J trimming: 4 bases; junction bases outside the gene matches: 8. The CDR3 extends over 15 amino acids. The DNA for the CDR3 is TGTGCCAGCAGCCTACCGACAGGGGATGGCTATGGCTACACCTTC. Protein: CASSLPTGDGYGYTF.

This chain links TRBV3-1 with TRBJ2-5; TRBD2 is a possible D gene (6 bases). The end of the DNA is better explained by TRBJ2-7, so the J call may be wrong. From germline, CDR1 is LGHDT and CDR2 YNNKEL (reference sequence). This CDR3 has 13 amino acids. In DNA form, the CDR3 reads TGTGCCAGCAGCCAAGCGGGGGTCGACGAGCAGTACTTC. Residues: CASSQAGVDEQYF.

This clonotype was recorded once. The chain is built from TRBV6-5 and TRBJ2-4; 12 nucleotides align to TRBD1. The closer fit of TRBJ2-7 to the DNA end suggests the J call may be wrong. The CDR3 sequence is 16 residues long. Germline CDR1 and CDR2: MNHEY and SVGAGI. CDR3 sequence: CASSYSSGTGGDEQYF. The DNA of the CDR3 is TGTGCCAGCAGTTACTCGTCCGGGACAGGGGGCGACGAGCAGTACTTC.